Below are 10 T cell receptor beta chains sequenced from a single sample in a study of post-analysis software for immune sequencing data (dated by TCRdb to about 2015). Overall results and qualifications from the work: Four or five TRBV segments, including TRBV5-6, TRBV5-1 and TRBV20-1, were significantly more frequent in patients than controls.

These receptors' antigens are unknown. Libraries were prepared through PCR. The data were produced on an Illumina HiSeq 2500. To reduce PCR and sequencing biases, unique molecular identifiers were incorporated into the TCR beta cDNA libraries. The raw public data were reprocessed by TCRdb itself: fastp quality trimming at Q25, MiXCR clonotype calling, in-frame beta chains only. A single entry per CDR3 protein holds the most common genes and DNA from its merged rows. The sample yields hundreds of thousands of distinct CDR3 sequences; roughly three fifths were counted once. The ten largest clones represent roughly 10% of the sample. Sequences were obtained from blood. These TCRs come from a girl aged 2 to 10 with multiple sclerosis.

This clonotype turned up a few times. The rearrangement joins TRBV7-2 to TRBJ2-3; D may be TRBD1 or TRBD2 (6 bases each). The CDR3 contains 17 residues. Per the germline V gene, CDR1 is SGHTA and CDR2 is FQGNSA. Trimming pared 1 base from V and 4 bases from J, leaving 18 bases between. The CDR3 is CASSLVSGVGGADTQYF. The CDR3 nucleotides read TGTGCCAGCAGCTTAGTTTCCGGGGTCGGGGGCGCAGATACGCAGTATTTT.

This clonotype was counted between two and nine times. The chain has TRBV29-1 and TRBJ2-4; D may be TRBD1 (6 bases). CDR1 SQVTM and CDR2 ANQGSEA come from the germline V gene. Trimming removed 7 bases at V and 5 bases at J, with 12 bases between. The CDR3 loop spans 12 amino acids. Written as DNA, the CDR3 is TGCAGCGCAAGGGACATCCAAAACATTCAGTACTTC. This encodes CSARDIQNIQYF.

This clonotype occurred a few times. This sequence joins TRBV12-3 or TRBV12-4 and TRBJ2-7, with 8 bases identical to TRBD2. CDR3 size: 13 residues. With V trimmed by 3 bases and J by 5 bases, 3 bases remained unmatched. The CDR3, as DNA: TGTGCCAGCAGTTTCGGGAGGGGGAACGAGCAGTACTTC. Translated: CASSFGRGNEQYF.

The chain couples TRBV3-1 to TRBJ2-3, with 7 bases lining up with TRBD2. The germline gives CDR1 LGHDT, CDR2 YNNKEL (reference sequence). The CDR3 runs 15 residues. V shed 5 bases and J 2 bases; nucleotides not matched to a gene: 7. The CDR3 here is CASSWASGFTDTQYF. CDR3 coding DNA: TGTGCCAGCAGCTGGGCTAGCGGATTCACAGATACGCAGTATTTT.

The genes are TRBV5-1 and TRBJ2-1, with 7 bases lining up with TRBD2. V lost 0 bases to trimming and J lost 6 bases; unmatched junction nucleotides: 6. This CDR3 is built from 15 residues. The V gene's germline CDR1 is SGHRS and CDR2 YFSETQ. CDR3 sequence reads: CASSLGGSEGNEQFF. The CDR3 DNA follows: TGCGCCAGCAGCTTGGGCGGGAGTGAAGGCAATGAGCAGTTCTTC. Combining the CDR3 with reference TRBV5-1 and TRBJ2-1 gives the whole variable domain KAGVTQTPRYLIKTRGQQVTLSCSPISGHRSVSWYQQTPGQGLQFLFEYFSETQRNKGNFPGRFSGRQFSNSRSEMNVSTLELGDSALYLCASSLGGSEGNEQFFGPGTRLTVL.

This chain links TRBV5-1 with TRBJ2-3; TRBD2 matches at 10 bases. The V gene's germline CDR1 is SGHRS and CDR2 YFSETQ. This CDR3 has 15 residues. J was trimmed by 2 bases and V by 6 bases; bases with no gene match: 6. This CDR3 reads CASTPSGSYTDTQYF. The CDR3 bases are TGCGCCAGCACGCCTAGCGGGAGCTACACAGATACGCAGTATTTT.

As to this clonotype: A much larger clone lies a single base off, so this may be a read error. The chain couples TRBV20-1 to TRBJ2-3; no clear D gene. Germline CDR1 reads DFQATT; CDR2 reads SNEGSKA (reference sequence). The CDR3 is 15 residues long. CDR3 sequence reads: CSARPRSTGTNTQYF. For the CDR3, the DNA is TGCAGTGCTCGCCCACGGAGCACCGGCACAAATACGCAGTATTTT.

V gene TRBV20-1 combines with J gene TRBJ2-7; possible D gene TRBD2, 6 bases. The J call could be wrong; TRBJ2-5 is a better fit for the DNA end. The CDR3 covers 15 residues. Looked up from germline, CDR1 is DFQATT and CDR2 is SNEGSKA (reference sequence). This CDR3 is CSAYSTRTGSETQYF. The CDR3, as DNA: TGCAGTGCTTACTCGACTAGAACGGGGTCAGAGACCCAGTACTTC.

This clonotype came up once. The CDR3 is CSARHRGSYEQYF. Written as DNA, the CDR3 is TGCAGTGCTAGACACAGGGGGTCCTACGAGCAGTACTTC. The chain uses TRBV20-1 and TRBJ2-7, with 8 bases fitting TRBD1. Germline V gives CDR1 DFQATT, CDR2 SNEGSKA (reference sequence). CDR3 length: 13 amino acids. V shed 2 bases, J shed 1 base, and the junction held 1 base outside the gene matches.

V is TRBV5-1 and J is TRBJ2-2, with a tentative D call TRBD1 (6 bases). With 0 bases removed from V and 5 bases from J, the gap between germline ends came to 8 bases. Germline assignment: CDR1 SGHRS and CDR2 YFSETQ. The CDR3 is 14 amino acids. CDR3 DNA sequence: TGCGCCAGCAGCTTGGCCCAGGGGACCGGGGAGCTGTTTTTT. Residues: CASSLAQGTGELFF.